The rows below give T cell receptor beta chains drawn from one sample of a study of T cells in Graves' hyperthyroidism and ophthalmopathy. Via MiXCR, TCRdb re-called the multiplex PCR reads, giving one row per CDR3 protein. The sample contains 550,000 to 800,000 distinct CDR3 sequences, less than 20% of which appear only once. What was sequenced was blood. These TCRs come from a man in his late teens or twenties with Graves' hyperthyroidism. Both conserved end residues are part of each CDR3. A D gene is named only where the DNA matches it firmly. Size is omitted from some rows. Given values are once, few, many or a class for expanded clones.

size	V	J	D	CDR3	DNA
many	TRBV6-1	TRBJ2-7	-	CATRLGPASYEQYF	TGTGCCACACGCTTAGGGCCGGCCTCCTACGAGCAGTACTTC
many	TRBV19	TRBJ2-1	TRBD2	CASRAGTSGRQYNEQFF	TGTGCCAGTAGGGCCGGGACTAGCGGGAGACAATACAATGAGCAGTTCTTC
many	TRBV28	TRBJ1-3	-	CASLGSGNTIYF	TGTGCCAGTCTAGGGTCTGGAAACACCATATATTTT
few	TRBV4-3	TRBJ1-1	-	CASSQDWVRRNTEAFF	TGCGCCAGCAGCCAAGATTGGGTACGAAGAAACACTGAAGCTTTCTTT
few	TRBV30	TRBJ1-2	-	CAWSTGTDDYGYTF	TGTGCCTGGAGTACCGGGACGGATGACTATGGCTACACCTTC
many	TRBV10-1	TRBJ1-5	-	CASSEDSHNQPQHF	TGCGCCAGCAGCGAGGACAGCCACAATCAGCCCCAGCATTTT
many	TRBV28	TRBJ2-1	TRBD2	CASKRGTYNEQFF	TGTGCCAGCAAGCGGGGGACCTACAATGAGCAGTTCTTC
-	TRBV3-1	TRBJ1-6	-	CASSQADSDNSPLHF	TGTGCCAGCAGCCAGGCTGACAGCGATAATTCACCCCTCCACTTT
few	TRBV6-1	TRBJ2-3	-	CASSEGNFVTQYF	TGTGCCAGCAGTGAAGGGAACTTCGTAACGCAGTATTTT
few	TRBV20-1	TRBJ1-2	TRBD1	CSARAHRDRVSAHGYTF	TGCAGTGCTAGAGCTCACCGGGACAGGGTATCCGCGCATGGCTACACCTTC
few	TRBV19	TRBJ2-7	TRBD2	CASSLFLAVYYEQYF	TGTGCCAGTAGTCTCTTCCTAGCGGTATACTACGAGCAGTACTTC
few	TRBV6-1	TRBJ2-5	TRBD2	CASSEALLAGGETQYF	TGTGCCAGCAGTGAAGCGCTTCTAGCGGGAGGTGAGACCCAGTACTTC
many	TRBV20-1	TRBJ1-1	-	CSAPRRGADTEAFF	TGCAGTGCTCCTCGGCGGGGGGCGGACACTGAAGCTTTCTTT
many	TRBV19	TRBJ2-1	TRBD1	CASSLGTGVYNEQFF	TGTGCCAGTAGCCTAGGGACAGGGGTATACAATGAGCAGTTCTTC
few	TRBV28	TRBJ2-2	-	CASSPAGLDTGELFF	TGTGCCAGCAGTCCGGCCGGGCTGGACACCGGGGAGCTGTTTTTT
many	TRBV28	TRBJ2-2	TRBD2	CASSLMTAGVHTGELFF	TGTGCCAGCAGTTTAATGACAGCGGGGGTTCACACCGGGGAGCTGTTTTTT
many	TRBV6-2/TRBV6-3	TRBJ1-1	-	CASRTGLNVAFF	TGTGCCAGCAGAACGGGCCTCAACGTTGCTTTCTTT
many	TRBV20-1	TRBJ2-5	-	CSASSAETQYF	TGCAGTGCTAGTTCAGCGGAGACCCAGTACTTC
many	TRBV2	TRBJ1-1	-	CASGVENTEAFF	TGTGCCAGCGGAGTAGAGAACACTGAAGCTTTCTTT
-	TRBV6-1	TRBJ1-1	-	CANQQETANTEAFF	TGTGCCAACCAACAAGAGACAGCGAACACTGAAGCTTTCTTT
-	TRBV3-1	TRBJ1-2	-	CASSQGEATYGYTF	TGTGCCAGCAGTCAGGGAGAAGCAACCTATGGCTACACCTTC
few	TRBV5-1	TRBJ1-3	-	CASSPEAGNTIYF	TGCGCCAGCAGCCCGGAAGCTGGAAACACCATATATTTT
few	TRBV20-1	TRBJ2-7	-	CSVHKATILSHEQYF	TGCAGTGTTCATAAGGCGACAATCTTAAGCCACGAGCAGTACTTC
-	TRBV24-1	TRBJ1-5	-	CATSDLATNQPQHF	TGTGCCACCAGTGATTTAGCCACAAATCAGCCCCAGCATTTT
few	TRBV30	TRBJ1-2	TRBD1	CAWSARTGWDYGYTF	TGTGCCTGGAGTGCACGGACAGGGTGGGACTATGGCTACACCTTC
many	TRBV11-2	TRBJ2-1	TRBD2	CASSKGLAGGINEQFF	TGTGCCAGCAGCAAGGGACTAGCGGGAGGGATAAATGAGCAGTTCTTC
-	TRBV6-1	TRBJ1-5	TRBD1	CASSGGQGSNQPQHF	TGTGCCAGCAGTGGGGGACAGGGTAGCAATCAGCCCCAGCATTTT
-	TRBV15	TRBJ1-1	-	CATSRELGLAFF	TGTGCCACCAGCAGAGAATTAGGTTTGGCTTTCTTT
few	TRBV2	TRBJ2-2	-	CARSRLGGNTGELFF	TGTGCCAGAAGCCGCCTCGGAGGAAACACCGGGGAGCTGTTTTTT
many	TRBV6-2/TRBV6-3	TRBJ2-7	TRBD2	CASSSLSGSVYEQYF	TGTGCCAGCAGTTCACTCAGCGGGAGCGTTTACGAGCAGTACTTC
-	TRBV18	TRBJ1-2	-	CASSPSGARDYGYTF	TGTGCCAGCTCACCATCGGGGGCGCGGGACTATGGCTACACCTTC
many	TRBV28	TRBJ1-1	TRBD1	CASSFTGVTEAFF	TGTGCCAGCAGTTTCACAGGGGTCACTGAAGCTTTCTTT
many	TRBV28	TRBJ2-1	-	CASRTRGGGNEQFF	TGTGCCAGCAGAACCCGTGGGGGAGGCAATGAGCAGTTCTTC
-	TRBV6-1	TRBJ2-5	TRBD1	CASSHPRQGKDF	TGTGCCAGCAGCCACCCCCGACAGGGTAAGGACTTC
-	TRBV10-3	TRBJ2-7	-	CAISLWGDSYEQYF	TGTGCCATCAGTCTCTGGGGGGACAGCTACGAGCAGTACTTC
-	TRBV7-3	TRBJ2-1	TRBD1	CASSSTGVLYNEQFF	TGTGCCAGCAGCTCGACAGGGGTCCTGTACAATGAGCAGTTCTTC
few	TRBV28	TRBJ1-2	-	CASSLWGYVGYTF	TGTGCCAGCAGTTTATGGGGGTACGTAGGCTACACCTTC
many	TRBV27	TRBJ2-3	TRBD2	CASSGLAGVPDTQYF	TGTGCCAGCAGTGGGCTAGCGGGAGTCCCAGATACGCAGTATTTT
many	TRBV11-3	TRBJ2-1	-	CASSLDWSSYNEQFF	TGTGCCAGCAGCTTAGACTGGAGCTCCTACAATGAGCAGTTCTTC
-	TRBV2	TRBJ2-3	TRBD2	CASRVLAGVVDTQYF	TGTGCCAGCCGGGTTCTAGCGGGAGTGGTGGATACGCAGTATTTT